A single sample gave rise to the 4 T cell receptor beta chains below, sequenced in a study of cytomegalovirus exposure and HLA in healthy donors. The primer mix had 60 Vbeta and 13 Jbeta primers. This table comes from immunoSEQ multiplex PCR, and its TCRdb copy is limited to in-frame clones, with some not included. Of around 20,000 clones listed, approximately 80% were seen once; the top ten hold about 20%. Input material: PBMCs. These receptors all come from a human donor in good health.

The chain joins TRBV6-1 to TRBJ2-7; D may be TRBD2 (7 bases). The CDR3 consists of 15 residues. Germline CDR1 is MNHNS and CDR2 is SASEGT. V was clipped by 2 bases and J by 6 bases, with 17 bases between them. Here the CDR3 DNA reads TGTGCCAGCAGTGAAATTGCGATGGGAGGGGGCGAGCAGTACTTC. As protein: CASSEIAMGGGEQYF.

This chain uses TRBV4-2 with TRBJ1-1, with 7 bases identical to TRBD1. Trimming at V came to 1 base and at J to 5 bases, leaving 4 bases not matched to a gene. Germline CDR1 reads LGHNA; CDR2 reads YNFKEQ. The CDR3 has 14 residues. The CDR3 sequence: CASSQGDSRTEAFF. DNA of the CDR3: TGTGCCAGCAGCCAAGGGGACAGTCGGACTGAAGCTTTCTTT.

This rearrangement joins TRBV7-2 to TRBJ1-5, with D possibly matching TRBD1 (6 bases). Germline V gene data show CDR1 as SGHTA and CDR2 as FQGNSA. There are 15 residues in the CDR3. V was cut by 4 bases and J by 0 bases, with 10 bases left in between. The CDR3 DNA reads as TGTGCCAGCAGCTCCCAGGGGTATAGCAATCAGCCCCAGCATTTT. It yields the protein CASSSQGYSNQPQHF.

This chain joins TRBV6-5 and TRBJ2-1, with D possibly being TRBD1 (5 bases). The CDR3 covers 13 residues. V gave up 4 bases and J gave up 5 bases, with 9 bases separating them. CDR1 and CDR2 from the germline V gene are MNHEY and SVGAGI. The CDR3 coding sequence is TGTGCCAGCAGTTCCCAGGGAAACAATGAGCAGTTCTTC. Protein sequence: CASSSQGNNEQFF.